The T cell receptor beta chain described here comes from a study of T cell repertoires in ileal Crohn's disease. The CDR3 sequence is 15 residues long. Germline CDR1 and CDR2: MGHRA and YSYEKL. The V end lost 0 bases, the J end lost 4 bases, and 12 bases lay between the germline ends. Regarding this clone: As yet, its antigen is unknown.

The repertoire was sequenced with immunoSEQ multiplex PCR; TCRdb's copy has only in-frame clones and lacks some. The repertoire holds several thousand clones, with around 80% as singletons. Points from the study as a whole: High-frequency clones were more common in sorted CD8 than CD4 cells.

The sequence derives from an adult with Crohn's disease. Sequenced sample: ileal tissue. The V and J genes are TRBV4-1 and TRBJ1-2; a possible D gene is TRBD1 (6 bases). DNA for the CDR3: TGCGCCAGCAGCCAAGAGGGAACAGGGCCCTATGGCTACACCTTC. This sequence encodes CASSQEGTGPYGYTF.